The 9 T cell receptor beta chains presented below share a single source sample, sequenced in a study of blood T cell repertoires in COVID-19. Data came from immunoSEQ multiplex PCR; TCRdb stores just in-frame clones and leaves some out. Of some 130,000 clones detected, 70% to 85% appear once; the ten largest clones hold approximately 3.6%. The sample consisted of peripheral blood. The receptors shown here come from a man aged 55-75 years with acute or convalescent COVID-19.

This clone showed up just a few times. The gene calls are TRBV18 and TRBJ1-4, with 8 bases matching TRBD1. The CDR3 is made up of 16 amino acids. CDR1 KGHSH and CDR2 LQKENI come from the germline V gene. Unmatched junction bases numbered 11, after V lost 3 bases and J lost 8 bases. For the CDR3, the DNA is TGTGCCAGCTCACCCCAGCTGCCCGGACAGGGAGAAAAACTGTTTTTT. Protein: CASSPQLPGQGEKLFF.

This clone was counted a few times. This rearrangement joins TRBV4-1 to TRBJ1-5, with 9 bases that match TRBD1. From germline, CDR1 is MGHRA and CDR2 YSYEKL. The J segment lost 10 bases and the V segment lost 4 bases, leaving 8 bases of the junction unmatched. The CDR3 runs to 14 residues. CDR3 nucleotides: TGCGCCAGCAGCCTATCCGGGACAGGGTACCCCCAGCATTTT. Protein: CASSLSGTGYPQHF.

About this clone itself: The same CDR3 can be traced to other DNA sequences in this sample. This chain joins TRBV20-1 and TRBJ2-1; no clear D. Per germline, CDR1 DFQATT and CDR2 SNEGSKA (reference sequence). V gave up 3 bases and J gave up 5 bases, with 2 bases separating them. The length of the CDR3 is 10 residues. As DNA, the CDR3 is TGCAGTGCTAGCGACAATGAGCAGTTCTTC. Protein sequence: CSASDNEQFF.

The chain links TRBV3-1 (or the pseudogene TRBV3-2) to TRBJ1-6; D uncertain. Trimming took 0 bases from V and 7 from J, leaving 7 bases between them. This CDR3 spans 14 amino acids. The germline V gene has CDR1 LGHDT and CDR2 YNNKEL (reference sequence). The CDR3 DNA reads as TGTGCCAGCAGCCAAGAGGTCAGGAATTCACCCCTCCACTTT. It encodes CASSQEVRNSPLHF.

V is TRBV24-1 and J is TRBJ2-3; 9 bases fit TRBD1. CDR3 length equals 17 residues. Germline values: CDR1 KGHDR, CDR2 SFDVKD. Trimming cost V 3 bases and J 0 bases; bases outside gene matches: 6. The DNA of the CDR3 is TGTGCCACCAGTGATCTTAGGGACAGGGCTAGCACAGATACGCAGTATTTT. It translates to CATSDLRDRASTDTQYF.

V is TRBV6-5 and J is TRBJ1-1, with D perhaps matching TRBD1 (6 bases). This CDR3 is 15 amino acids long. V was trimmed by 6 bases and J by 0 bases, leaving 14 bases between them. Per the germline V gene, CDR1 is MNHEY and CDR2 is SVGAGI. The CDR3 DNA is TGTGCCAGCAGCCTACAGGGAAATTTGAACACTGAAGCTTTCTTT. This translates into CASSLQGNLNTEAFF.

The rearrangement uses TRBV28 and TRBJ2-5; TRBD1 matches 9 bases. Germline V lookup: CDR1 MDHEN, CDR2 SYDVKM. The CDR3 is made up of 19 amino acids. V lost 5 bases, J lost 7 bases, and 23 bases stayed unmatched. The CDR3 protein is CASSPALWTGAGFLGTQYF. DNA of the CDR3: TGTGCCAGCAGTCCGGCCCTCTGGACAGGGGCAGGGTTTTTGGGGACCCAGTACTTC.

Written as DNA, the CDR3 is TGTGCCAGCAGTTTCCGGGAGATCGGTCAGCCCCAGCATTTT. This encodes CASSFREIGQPQHF. The chain carries TRBV27 and TRBJ1-5, with D hard to call. V gave up 3 bases and J gave up 6 bases, with 12 bases separating them. CDR3 length: 14 residues. Germline lookup yields CDR1 MNHEY and CDR2 SMNVEV (reference sequence).

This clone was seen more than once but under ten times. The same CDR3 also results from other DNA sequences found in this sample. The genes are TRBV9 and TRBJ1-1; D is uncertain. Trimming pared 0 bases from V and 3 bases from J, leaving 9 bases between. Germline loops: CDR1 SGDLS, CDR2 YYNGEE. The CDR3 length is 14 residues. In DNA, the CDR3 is TGTGCCAGCAGCGTAGCCGGGTGGGACACTGAAGCTTTCTTT. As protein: CASSVAGWDTEAFF.